Presented here are 22 T cell receptor beta chains from one specimen sequenced in a study of tumor-infiltrating lymphocytes in primary liver carcinoma. Total RNA (around 0.45 ug) served as template for TCR beta cDNA synthesis primed by a constant-region primer. Slightly modified ARM-PCR, run as three nested multiplex PCR rounds, produced the TCR beta libraries. Two initial PCR rounds of about 10 cycles each paired TRBV1-TRBV30 forward primers with a C-beta reverse primer. One entry per CDR3 protein results from TCRdb running MiXCR on the multiplex PCR reads. The sample has more than 75,000 distinct CDR3 sequences, 55% to 85% seen once. Both RNA and DNA were isolated together from about 20-30 mg of bulk tissue that had not been sorted. Input material: liver tumor tissue from sampling region 1. Subset of the sample: tumor region T1, superior pole. The receptors were gathered from a man aged 35 to 55 with primary liver carcinoma and hepatitis B virus infection.

In this sample, this clonotype turned up a few times. This chain uses TRBV11-2 with TRBJ2-2; 9 positions match TRBD2. Germline V CDR1 and CDR2: SGHAT, FQNNGV. This CDR3 is built from 16 residues. The J segment lost 9 bases and the V segment lost 10 bases, leaving 18 bases of the junction unmatched. The CDR3 DNA is TGTGCCAACAGTTTAGTGGCGCTAGCGGGAACCAGGGAGCTGTTTTTT. Protein product: CANSLVALAGTRELFF.

As to this clonotype: As the CDR3 is not closed by the conserved phenylalanine or tryptophan, this likely results from a read error. The chain links TRBV28 to TRBJ2-2; D is unclear. The germline CDR1 and CDR2 sequences are MDHEN and SYDVKM. The V gene lost 3 bases and the J gene lost 5 bases, with 7 bases spanning the gap. This CDR3 has 13 residues. CDR3 protein: CASSFAQTGELFY. CDR3 DNA sequence: TGTGCCAGCAGTTTCGCACAAACCGGGGAGCTGTTTTAT.

This clonotype came up many times. This CDR3 is CAWSVRGAGNTIYF. The CDR3 DNA reads as TGTGCCTGGAGTGTTCGTGGGGCTGGAAACACCATATATTTT. The rearrangement uses TRBV30 and TRBJ1-3; D unresolved. The CDR3 extends over 14 amino acids. The V end lost 0 bases, the J end lost 2 bases, and 8 bases lay between the germline ends. Looked up from germline, CDR1 is GTSNPN and CDR2 is SVGIG (reference sequence).

This clonotype turned up a few times. Since a much larger clone is just one base distant, this may be a read error. This sequence joins TRBV6-6 and TRBJ1-3; a weak D match, TRBD1 (6 bases). Deletions cut 8 bases from V and 0 bases from J, with 11 bases between. This CDR3 is built from 14 residues. Germline loops: CDR1 MNHNY, CDR2 SVGAGI (reference sequence). The CDR3 is CASGRQDSGNTIYF. CDR3 coding DNA: TGTGCCAGCGGTAGACAGGACTCTGGAAACACCATATATTTT.

With respect to this clonotype: The germline gene is not matched at one end of the junction; a read error may be the cause. The rearrangement uses TRBV6-5 and TRBJ2-6; D unclear. Germline CDR1 is MNHEY and CDR2 is SVGAGI. The CDR3 covers 16 residues. The CDR3 region is CASSCLGSSAANVLTF. DNA of the CDR3: TGTGCCAGCAGTTGCTTAGGCAGCTCTGCGGCCAACGTCCTGACCTTC.

To note about this clonotype: A much larger clone differs by one base, so this may be a read error. This chain uses TRBV28 with TRBJ1-2; TRBD1 agrees at 8 bases. The CDR3 loop spans 15 amino acids. Germline V lookup: CDR1 MDHEN, CDR2 SYDVKM. CDR3 in amino acids: CVSSSLDRVEGGYTF. The CDR3 nucleotides read TGTGTCAGCAGTTCCTTGGACAGGGTTGAGGGAGGCTACACCTTC.

This chain links TRBV5-8 with TRBJ1-5; D ambiguous. Germline V CDR1 and CDR2: SGHTS, YDEGEE. This CDR3 spans 14 amino acids. For the CDR3, the DNA is TGTTCCAACGGAATGGAAGTTTCCTATCAGCCCCAGCATTTT. Translated, it gives CSNGMEVSYQPQHF.

Remarks on this clonotype: This is likely a read error, given that the CDR3 carries no conserved phenylalanine or tryptophan at its end. The rearrangement links TRBV2 to TRBJ2-5; D not certain. CDR1 and CDR2 (germline): SNHLY, FYNNEI. The CDR3 covers 11 residues. V lost 8 bases and J lost 5, with 9 bases in between. CDR3: CASALGETQYL. CDR3 bases: TGTGCCAGCGCCCTGGGGGAGACCCAGTACCTC.

The table lists this clonotype with many counts. The V and J genes are TRBV5-4 and TRBJ2-7, with a tentative D call TRBD2 (5 bases). Germline CDR1 SGHNT, CDR2 YYREEE (reference sequence). CDR3 size: 13 residues. V was shortened by 4 bases and J by 2 bases, with 10 bases between the two germline ends. The CDR3 reads CASSTRLTYEQYF. The DNA for the CDR3 is TGTGCCAGCAGCACACGACTAACCTACGAGCAGTACTTC.

About this clonotype: Sequence at one end of the junction differs from germline and may be a read error. The chain links TRBV29-1 to TRBJ2-2; D may be TRBD1 or TRBD2 (5 bases each). This CDR3 spans 12 amino acids. Germline-derived CDR1 and CDR2 are SQVTM and ANQGSEA. This CDR3 reads CSVRAGPGELSF. The DNA of the CDR3 is TGCAGCGTCCGAGCAGGGCCCGGGGAGTTGTCTTTT.

The DNA for the CDR3 is TGTGCCAGCAGCTTAGATGGGACTAGCAGTGAACAGTTCTTC. It is translated as CASSLDGTSSEQFF. The chain is built from TRBV11-1 and TRBJ2-1, with TRBD2 matching over 9 bases. Germline V gene data show CDR1 as SGHAT and CDR2 as FQDESV (reference sequence). The V segment lost 1 base and the J segment 13 bases; nucleotides outside the gene matches: 8. This CDR3 region has 14 residues.

To note about this clonotype: With a much larger clone just one base away, this may be a read error. The J gene is TRBJ2-5, the V gene TRBV7-8, with 9 bases lining up with TRBD2. The CDR3 spans 19 residues. CDR1 and CDR2 (germline): SGHVS, FQNEAQ. With V trimmed by 1 base and J by 2 bases, 14 bases remained unmatched. The DNA of the CDR3 is TGTGCCAGCAGCTTAGGGAGGTTGAGGGCGGGAGGGACTCAAGAGACCCAGTACTTC. Translation: CASSLGRLRAGGTQETQYF.

The table lists this clonotype with many counts. The chain links TRBV6-1 to TRBJ2-3, with D unclear. CDR3 length: 14 amino acids. The V end lost 5 bases, the J end lost 0 bases, and 9 bases lay between the germline ends. Germline V gene data show CDR1 as MNHNS and CDR2 as SASEGT. This CDR3 reads CASSSLSSTDTQYF. Here the CDR3 DNA reads TGTGCCAGCAGTTCCCTAAGCAGCACAGATACGCAGTATTTT.

This clonotype was observed many times. The rearrangement joins TRBV29-1 to TRBJ2-3, with D unresolved. The CDR3 spans 13 residues. Trimming pared 6 bases from V and 5 bases from J, leaving 15 bases between. Germline CDR1 is SQVTM and CDR2 is ANQGSEA. The CDR3 here is CSVRWVSGDTQYF. The CDR3 DNA follows: TGCAGCGTCCGTTGGGTGAGTGGAGATACGCAGTATTTT.

The chain employs TRBV5-4 and TRBJ2-7; the match to TRBD1 covers 7 bases. The CDR3 covers 15 residues. The junction had 3 bases not matched to a gene; V was cut back by 0 bases and J by 0 bases. Germline lookup yields CDR1 SGHNT and CDR2 YYREEE (reference sequence). In DNA, the CDR3 is TGTGCCAGCAGCTTGGGCCGGGACAGCTCCTACGAGCAGTACTTC. It codes for CASSLGRDSSYEQYF.

As regards this clonotype: An end of the junction does not agree with germline; a read error may underlie this. The chain has TRBV4-1 and TRBJ2-7; 7 nucleotides line up with TRBD2. Per germline, CDR1 MGHRA and CDR2 YSYEKL. The length of the CDR3 is 17 residues. DNA of the CDR3: TGCGCCAGCAGCCTTTACCCTAGCGGAGGCGACTCCTATGAGCAGTACTTC. Protein sequence: CASSLYPSGGDSYEQYF.

The CDR3 coding sequence is TGTGCCAGCAGCTCCCCGGGACAAACGAACACCGGGGAGCTGTTTTTT. It encodes CASSSPGQTNTGELFF. The chain combines TRBV11-2 with TRBJ2-2, with D tentatively TRBD1 (6 bases). V was trimmed by 4 bases and J by 0 bases, leaving 12 bases between them. CDR3 size: 16 residues. Per germline, CDR1 SGHAT and CDR2 FQNNGV.

In the case of this clonotype: A junction boundary mismatches the germline segment, possibly from a read error. V gene TRBV14 combines with J gene TRBJ1-1; D is perhaps TRBD1 (5 bases). The germline gives CDR1 SGHDN, CDR2 FVKESK. CDR3 size: 13 residues. DNA for the CDR3: TGTGCCAGCAGCCCGGGTCTCGACAGTGAAGTTTTCTTT. Translation: CASSPGLDSEVFF.

This clonotype was counted a few times. The J gene is TRBJ1-1, the V gene TRBV20-1; 8 nucleotides match TRBD1. The CDR3 contains 16 residues. Germline V CDR1 and CDR2: DFQATT, SNEGSKA (reference sequence). Unmatched junction bases numbered 8, after V lost 1 base and J lost 1 base. This CDR3 reads CSARARQGAPNTEAFF. As DNA, the CDR3 is TGCAGTGCTAGAGCCAGGCAGGGGGCGCCGAACACTGAAGCTTTCTTT.

The chain couples TRBV24-1 to TRBJ2-3, with 9 positions matching TRBD2. The CDR3 spans 16 residues. The V and J ends lost 3 bases and 2 bases, in that order; junction bases with no gene match: 5. Germline CDR1 is KGHDR and CDR2 is SFDVKD. The CDR3 DNA follows: TGTGCCACCAGTGATCGACTAGCGGCAAACACAGATACGCAGTATTTT. Translated, it gives CATSDRLAANTDTQYF.

The table lists this clonotype with a count of one. A much larger clonotype is one base distant, so this may be a read error. The rearrangement joins TRBV30 to TRBJ2-1, with D possibly being TRBD2 (5 bases). The CDR3 extends over 15 amino acids. V was shortened by 3 bases and J by 10 bases, with 22 bases between the two germline ends. Germline V gives CDR1 GTSNPN, CDR2 SVGIG (reference sequence). In DNA form, the CDR3 reads TGTGCCTGGAGAGCCGGCGGTCGGGAAGTCCGGGAGCAGTTCTTC. Amino acids: CAWRAGGREVREQFF.

In the case of this clonotype: Compared with germline, one end of the junction differs, possibly owing to a read error. The chain links TRBV11-2 to TRBJ2-7, with 13 positions matching TRBD2. There are 18 residues in the CDR3. Germline-derived CDR1 and CDR2 are SGHAT and FQNNGV. The CDR3 coding sequence is TGTGCCATCAGCTTATCCGTTAAACTAGCGGGAGGGGGGTACGAGCAGTACTTC. It translates to CAISLSVKLAGGGYEQYF.